A selection of T cell receptor beta chains follows, all from one sample in a study of blood T cell repertoires in COVID-19. Assay used: immunoSEQ multiplex PCR; TCRdb lists only in-frame clones, some missing. The table includes 84,000 or so clones, roughly 80% detected once. The sample was peripheral blood. Receptors were obtained from a woman in her thirties or forties with active or convalescent COVID-19. Each CDR3 is given with its conserved first and last residue. D genes are given only for firm matches. For some rows the clone size is stated as once, few or many, or as a class when expanded; others skip it.

D gene	V gene	J gene	clone size	CDR3 protein	CDR3 DNA
TRBD1	TRBV28	TRBJ1-2	-	CASSTWTGWDGYTF	TGTGCCAGCAGTACGTGGACAGGGTGGGATGGCTACACCTTC
-	TRBV5-4	TRBJ1-2	-	CASSLVDRRHGYTF	TGTGCCAGCAGCTTGGTAGATCGGAGGCACGGCTACACCTTC
TRBD2	TRBV11-1	TRBJ2-1	few	CASSLLAGEYNEQFF	TGTGCCAGCAGCTTGCTAGCGGGAGAGTACAATGAGCAGTTCTTC
-	TRBV27	TRBJ1-5	-	CASSLARGQPQHF	TGTGCCAGCAGTTTAGCGCGGGGTCAGCCCCAGCATTTT
-	TRBV6-5	TRBJ1-4	once	CASSYPDSNEKLFF	TGTGCCAGCAGTTACCCGGACAGTAATGAAAAACTGTTTTTT
TRBD1	TRBV11-2	TRBJ1-1	few	CASSLQGGNTEAFF	TGTGCCAGCAGCTTACAAGGGGGCAACACTGAAGCTTTCTTT
-	TRBV2	TRBJ1-3	-	CASSAGTGNTIYF	TGTGCCAGCAGTGCAGGGACTGGAAACACCATATATTTT
-	TRBV28	TRBJ1-4	-	CASSLRDEKLFF	TGTGCCAGCAGTTTACGGGATGAAAAACTGTTTTTT
-	TRBV28	TRBJ1-2	few	CASSSNNGYTF	TGTGCCAGCAGTTCTAATAATGGCTACACCTTC
TRBD1	TRBV5-8	TRBJ1-2	-	CASSHTGGMSYGYTF	TGTGCCAGCAGCCATACAGGGGGCATGAGCTATGGCTACACCTTC
TRBD2	TRBV4-2	TRBJ2-1	once	CASSQEPSGGARNEQFF	TGTGCCAGCAGCCAAGAACCTAGCGGGGGGGCCCGCAATGAGCAGTTCTTC
-	TRBV6-5	TRBJ1-1	-	CASSNPQMNTEAFF	TGTGCCAGCAGCAACCCCCAGATGAACACTGAAGCTTTCTTT
-	TRBV7-2	TRBJ2-7	few	CASSSGAGPYVEQYF	TGTGCCAGCAGCTCCGGCGCGGGTCCTTATGTAGAGCAGTACTTC
-	TRBV6-1	TRBJ2-7	-	CAGRRGSSYEQYF	TGTGCCGGACGACGGGGGAGCTCCTACGAGCAGTACTTC
TRBD2	TRBV28	TRBJ2-1	-	CASSYTPDSPAGETYNEQFF	TGTGCCAGCAGTTACACACCCGACTCCCCAGCGGGAGAGACCTACAATGAGCAGTTCTTC
-	TRBV3-1/TRBV3-2	TRBJ2-1	few	CASSQTGPNQYNEQFF	TGTGCCAGCAGCCAAACAGGGCCTAACCAGTACAATGAGCAGTTCTTC
TRBD2	TRBV6-5	TRBJ2-1	-	CASRPGTSSYEQFF	TGTGCCAGCAGACCTGGGACTAGCAGCTATGAGCAGTTCTTC
TRBD1	TRBV6-6	TRBJ1-2	-	CASSYSTQGARYGYTF	TGTGCCAGCAGTTACTCAACGCAGGGGGCGCGCTATGGCTACACCTTC
TRBD1	TRBV4-3	TRBJ2-7	-	CASSQEGDRPYEQYF	TGCGCCAGCAGCCAAGAGGGGGACAGGCCCTACGAGCAGTACTTC
TRBD1	TRBV28	TRBJ1-2	once	CASSLSTGEAYGYTF	TGTGCCAGCAGTTTATCAACAGGGGAGGCCTATGGCTACACCTTC
TRBD2	TRBV4-2	TRBJ2-3	-	CASSPRRLAGPTDTQYF	TGTGCCAGCAGCCCCCGTCGTTTAGCGGGACCCACAGATACGCAGTATTTT
TRBD1	TRBV4-2	TRBJ1-3	-	CASSQRTGGSGNTIYF	TGTGCCAGCAGCCAGAGGACAGGGGGCTCTGGAAACACCATATATTTT
-	TRBV12-3/TRBV12-4	TRBJ2-5	few	CASGEGLGETQYF	TGTGCCAGCGGCGAGGGCTTGGGAGAGACCCAGTACTTC
-	TRBV29-1	TRBJ1-3	-	CSVVNPEYTIYF	TGCAGCGTTGTCAACCCCGAGTACACCATATATTTT
-	TRBV19	TRBJ1-4	-	CASSSKGARGEKLFF	TGTGCCAGTAGTAGCAAGGGAGCCCGGGGTGAAAAACTGTTTTTT
-	TRBV12-3/TRBV12-4	TRBJ2-5	few	CASRRTAQETQYF	TGTGCCAGCAGGCGGACTGCCCAAGAGACCCAGTACTTC
TRBD1	TRBV5-4	TRBJ2-3	-	CASSLTGGGDTQYF	TGTGCCAGCAGCTTGACAGGGGGCGGAGATACGCAGTATTTT
-	TRBV7-2	TRBJ2-4	-	CASSSTGLSNIQYF	TGTGCCAGCAGCTCCACAGGGCTTTCGAACATTCAGTACTTC
TRBD1	TRBV2	TRBJ1-1	-	CASRGTVGTEAFF	TGTGCCAGCAGGGGGACAGTAGGCACTGAAGCTTTCTTT
-	TRBV27	TRBJ1-1	-	CASSLFGETEAFF	TGTGCCAGCAGTTTATTCGGTGAGACTGAAGCTTTCTTT
TRBD1	TRBV10-3	TRBJ1-5	-	CAISESGTGHQPQHF	TGTGCCATCAGTGAGTCAGGGACAGGCCATCAGCCCCAGCATTTT
-	TRBV19	TRBJ1-2	-	CASSIDKRAYGYTF	TGTGCCAGTAGTATCGATAAAAGAGCGTATGGCTACACCTTC
TRBD1	TRBV7-6	TRBJ1-4	-	CASSLGTGFNEKLFF	TGTGCCAGCAGCTTAGGGACAGGTTTTAATGAAAAACTGTTTTTT
TRBD2	TRBV5-4	TRBJ2-2	-	CASSSRLAGGTGELFF	TGTGCCAGCAGCAGTCGACTAGCGGGAGGGACCGGGGAGCTGTTTTTT
TRBD2	TRBV7-6	TRBJ2-5	-	CASSLVGPSGGSGTQYF	TGTGCCAGCAGCTTAGTTGGGCCTAGCGGGGGTAGTGGGACCCAGTACTTC
-	TRBV21-1	TRBJ1-1	few	CASSPGDRAAGMNTEAFF	TGTGCCAGCAGCCCGGGAGACCGGGCCGCAGGAATGAACACTGAAGCTTTCTTT
-	TRBV12-3/TRBV12-4	TRBJ1-1	once	CASSSTANTEAFF	TGTGCCAGCAGTTCTACAGCGAACACTGAAGCTTTCTTT
-	TRBV7-9	TRBJ2-5	-	CASSFRNELYETQYF	TGTGCCAGCAGCTTCCGAAATGAGCTTTATGAGACCCAGTACTTC
-	TRBV12-3/TRBV12-4	TRBJ2-7	-	CASRQGTGGEQYF	TGTGCCAGCAGGCAAGGAACGGGTGGCGAGCAGTACTTC
-	TRBV7-6	TRBJ2-7	once	CASSLGVWSSYEQYF	TGTGCCAGCAGCTTAGGGGTTTGGAGCTCCTACGAGCAGTACTTC
-	TRBV2	TRBJ1-3	few	CASSPGSSGNTIYF	TGTGCCAGCAGCCCAGGCTCCTCTGGAAACACCATATATTTT
-	TRBV19	TRBJ1-5	-	CASSIVQGPQPQHF	TGTGCCAGTAGTATAGTGCAGGGCCCTCAGCCCCAGCATTTT
TRBD1	TRBV30	TRBJ1-5	-	CAWGAGGNQPQHF	TGTGCCTGGGGGGCAGGGGGGAATCAGCCCCAGCATTTT
TRBD2	TRBV4-3	TRBJ2-7	-	CASSQLAGGMYEQYF	TGCGCCAGCAGCCAGTTAGCGGGGGGGATGTACGAGCAGTACTTC
-	TRBV28	TRBJ2-4	-	CASTSGNKNIQYF	TGTGCCAGCACCTCCGGGAACAAAAACATTCAGTACTTC
-	TRBV12-5	TRBJ2-3	-	CASGLRGYSTDTQYF	TGTGCTAGTGGTTTGCGAGGGTACAGCACAGATACGCAGTATTTT
-	TRBV19	TRBJ2-3	-	CASSINGATDTQYF	TGTGCCAGTAGTATAAATGGAGCCACAGATACGCAGTATTTT
TRBD1	TRBV6-6	TRBJ1-2	few	CASSYPGQLENYGYTF	TGTGCCAGCAGTTACCCGGGACAGCTAGAGAACTATGGCTACACCTTC
-	TRBV28	TRBJ2-2	once	CASSFPPPRETGELFF	TGTGCCAGCAGTTTCCCGCCCCCCCGGGAGACCGGGGAGCTGTTTTTT
-	TRBV5-5	TRBJ1-4	-	CASSPSGGNEKLFF	TGTGCCAGCAGCCCCTCAGGAGGGAATGAAAAACTGTTTTTT
TRBD1	TRBV28	TRBJ1-5	-	CASSLPDRDYSNQPQHF	TGTGCCAGCAGTTTACCAGACAGGGATTATAGCAATCAGCCCCAGCATTTT